The sequence of this T cell receptor (beta chain) was determined in a study of T cell repertoires in cytomegalovirus infection. Germline CDR1 reads MNHEY; CDR2 reads SVGEGT. V was clipped by 0 bases and J by 0 bases, with 15 bases between them. CDR3 length: 18 amino acids. Comment on this clonotype: No antigen is known for it.

TCRdb re-derived calls from the reads in MiXCR, one entry per CDR3 protein. Of 250,000 to 400,000 distinct CDR3 sequences in the sample, approximately 25% are singletons; the top ten hold roughly 14%. The clonotype was recovered from a human donor in good health (CMV status not recorded). Some clones in this sample may be carry-over from other donors' samples. This chain connects TRBV6-2 or TRBV6-3 to TRBJ2-1; unclear D gene. Sample: cultured PBMCs, taken from culture after CMV antigen stimulation. DNA of the CDR3: TGTGCCAGCAGTTACTCGATAGAAGGCTTAAGCTCCTACAATGAGCAGTTCTTC. Translation: CASSYSIEGLSSYNEQFF.